The sequence of this T cell receptor beta chain was determined in a study of blood T cell repertoires in COVID-19. Study-level background: From T cells, B-cell-depleted T cells, or PBMCs came the material, which was cDNA or gDNA.

In the original workflow: Using reference gene primer amplification, nucleated cell counts were estimated. Sequencing used immunoSEQ multiplex PCR; TCRdb keeps in-frame clones, though not all of them. V, J and clone size were drawn from that table, and D and trimming were deduced from the DNA. The sample carries 60,000 to 90,000 clones, 87% recorded once. CDR1 is LNHNV and CDR2 is YYDKDF in the germline V gene (reference sequence). The CDR3 runs 15 residues. Deletions cut 0 bases from V and 2 bases from J, with 11 bases between. The TCR sequence derives from a woman of 80 years or more with active or convalescent COVID-19. The chain links TRBV15 to TRBJ2-7; the D gene is possibly TRBD1 (5 bases). Material for sequencing was peripheral blood. Here the CDR3 DNA reads TGTGCCACCAGCAGAGATTTTGGGGCCCCCTACGAGCAGTACTTC. Residues: CATSRDFGAPYEQYF.